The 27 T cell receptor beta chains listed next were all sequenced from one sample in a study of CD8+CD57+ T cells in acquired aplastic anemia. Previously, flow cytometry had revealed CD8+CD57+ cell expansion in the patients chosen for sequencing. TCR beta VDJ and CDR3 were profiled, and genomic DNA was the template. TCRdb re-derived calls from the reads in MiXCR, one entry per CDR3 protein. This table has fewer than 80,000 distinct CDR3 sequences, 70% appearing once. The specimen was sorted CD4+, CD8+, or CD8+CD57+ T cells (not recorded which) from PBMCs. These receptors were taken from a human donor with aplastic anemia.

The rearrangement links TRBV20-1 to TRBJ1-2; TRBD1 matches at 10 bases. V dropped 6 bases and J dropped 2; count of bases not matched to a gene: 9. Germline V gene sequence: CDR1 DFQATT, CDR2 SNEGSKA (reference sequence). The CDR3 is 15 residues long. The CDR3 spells CSAESLGQGNYGYTF. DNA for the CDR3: TGCAGTGCCGAAAGCCTGGGACAGGGGAACTATGGCTACACCTTC.

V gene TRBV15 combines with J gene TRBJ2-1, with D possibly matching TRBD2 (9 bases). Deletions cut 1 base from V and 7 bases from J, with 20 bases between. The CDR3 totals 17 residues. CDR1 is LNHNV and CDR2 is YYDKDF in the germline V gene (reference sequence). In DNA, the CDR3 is TGTGCCACCAGCAGAGTTGCCCTAGCGGGACAGGAAAATGAGCAGTTCTTC. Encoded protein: CATSRVALAGQENEQFF. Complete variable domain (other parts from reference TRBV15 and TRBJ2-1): DAMVIQNPRYQVTQFGKPVTLSCSQTLNHNVMYWYQQKSSQAPKLLFHYYDKDFNNEADTPDNFQSRRPNTSFCFLDIRSPGLGDTAMYLCATSRVALAGQENEQFFGPGTRLTVL.

CDR3 DNA sequence: TGTGCCAGCAGCCTCCAACTCAGGGGAGGCGAGCAGTACTTC. Encoded protein: CASSLQLRGGEQYF. The chain couples TRBV14 to TRBJ2-7; perhaps D is TRBD1 or TRBD2 (6 bases each). Trimming stripped 4 bases from V and 6 bases from J, with 16 bases between. The CDR3 totals 14 residues. The germline V gene has CDR1 SGHDN and CDR2 FVKESK.

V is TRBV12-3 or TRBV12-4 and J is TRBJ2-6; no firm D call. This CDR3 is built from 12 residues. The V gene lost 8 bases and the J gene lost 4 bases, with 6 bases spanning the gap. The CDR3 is CASYQGANVLTF. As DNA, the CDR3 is TGTGCCAGCTACCAAGGGGCCAACGTCCTGACTTTC.

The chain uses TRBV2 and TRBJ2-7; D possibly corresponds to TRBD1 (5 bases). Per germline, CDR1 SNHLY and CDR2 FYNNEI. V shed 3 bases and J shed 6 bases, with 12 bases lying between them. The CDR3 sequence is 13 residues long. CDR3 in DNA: TGTGCCAGCAGTGAGGGGCCAAGGGGCGAGCAGTACTTC. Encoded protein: CASSEGPRGEQYF.

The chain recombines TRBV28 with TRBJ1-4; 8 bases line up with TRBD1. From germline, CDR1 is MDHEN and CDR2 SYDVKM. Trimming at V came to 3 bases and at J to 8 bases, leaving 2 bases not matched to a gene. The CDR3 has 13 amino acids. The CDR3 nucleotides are TGTGCCAGCAGTTTGACAGGGGTGGAAAAACTGTTTTTT. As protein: CASSLTGVEKLFF. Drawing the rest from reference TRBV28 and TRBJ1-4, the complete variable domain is DVKVTQSSRYLVKRTGEKVFLECVQDMDHENMFWYRQDPGLGLRLIYFSYDVKMKEKGDIPEGYSVSREKKERFSLILESASTNQTSMYLCASSLTGVEKLFFGSGTQLSVL.

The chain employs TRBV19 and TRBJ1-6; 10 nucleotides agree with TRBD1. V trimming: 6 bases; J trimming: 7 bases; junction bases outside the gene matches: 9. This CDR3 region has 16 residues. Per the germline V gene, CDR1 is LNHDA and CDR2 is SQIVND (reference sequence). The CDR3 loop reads CASSPLWGQGNSPLHF. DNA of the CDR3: TGTGCCAGTAGCCCCTTATGGGGACAGGGGAATTCACCCCTCCACTTT.

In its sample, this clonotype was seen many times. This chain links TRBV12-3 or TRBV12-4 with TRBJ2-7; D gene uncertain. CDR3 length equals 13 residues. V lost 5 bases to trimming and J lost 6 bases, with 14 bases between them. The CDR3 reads CASSIDLALEQYF. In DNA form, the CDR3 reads TGTGCCAGCAGTATCGATCTCGCTCTCGAGCAGTACTTC.

The CDR3 DNA reads TGTGCCATCGGGGACCGATCCTATGGCTACACCTTC. It translates to CAIGDRSYGYTF. V and J are TRBV10-3 and TRBJ1-2; D possibly corresponds to TRBD1 (5 bases). Trimming removed 8 bases at V and 4 bases at J, with 11 bases between. The CDR3 has 12 residues. Germline V lookup: CDR1 ENHRY, CDR2 SYGVKD.

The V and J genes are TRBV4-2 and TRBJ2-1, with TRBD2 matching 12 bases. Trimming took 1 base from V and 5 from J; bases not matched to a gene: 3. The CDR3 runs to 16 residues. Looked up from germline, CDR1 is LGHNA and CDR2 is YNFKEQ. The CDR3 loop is CASSQGPSGGDNEQFF. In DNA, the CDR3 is TGTGCCAGCAGCCAAGGCCCTAGCGGGGGGGACAATGAGCAGTTCTTC.

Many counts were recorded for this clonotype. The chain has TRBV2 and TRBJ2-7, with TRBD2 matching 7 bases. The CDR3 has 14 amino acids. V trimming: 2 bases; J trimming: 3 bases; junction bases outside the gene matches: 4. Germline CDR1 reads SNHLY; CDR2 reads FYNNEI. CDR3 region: CASSELAVYYEQYF. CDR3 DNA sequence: TGTGCCAGCAGTGAACTAGCGGTATACTACGAGCAGTACTTC.

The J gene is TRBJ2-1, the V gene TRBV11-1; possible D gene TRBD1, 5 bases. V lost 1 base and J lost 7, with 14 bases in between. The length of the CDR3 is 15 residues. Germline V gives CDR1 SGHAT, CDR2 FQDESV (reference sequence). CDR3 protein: CASSLGPTVSNEQFF. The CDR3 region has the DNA TGTGCCAGCAGCTTAGGACCGACAGTGAGTAATGAGCAGTTCTTC.

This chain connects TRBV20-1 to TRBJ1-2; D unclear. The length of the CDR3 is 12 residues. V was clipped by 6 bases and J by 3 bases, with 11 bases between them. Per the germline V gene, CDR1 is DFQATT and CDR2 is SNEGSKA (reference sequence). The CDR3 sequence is CSASKGDYGYTF. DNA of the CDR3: TGCAGTGCCAGTAAGGGTGACTATGGCTACACCTTC.

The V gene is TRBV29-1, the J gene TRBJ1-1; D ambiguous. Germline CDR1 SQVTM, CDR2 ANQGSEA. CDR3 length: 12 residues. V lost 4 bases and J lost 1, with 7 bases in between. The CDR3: CSVVGPNTEAFF. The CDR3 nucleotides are TGCAGCGTTGTAGGTCCGAACACTGAAGCTTTCTTT. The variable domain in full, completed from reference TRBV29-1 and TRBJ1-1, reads SAVISQKPSRDICQRGTSLTIQCQVDSQVTMMFWYRQQPGQSLTLIATANQGSEATYESGFVIDKFPISRPNLTFSTLTVSNMSPEDSSIYLCSVVGPNTEAFFGQGTRLTVV.

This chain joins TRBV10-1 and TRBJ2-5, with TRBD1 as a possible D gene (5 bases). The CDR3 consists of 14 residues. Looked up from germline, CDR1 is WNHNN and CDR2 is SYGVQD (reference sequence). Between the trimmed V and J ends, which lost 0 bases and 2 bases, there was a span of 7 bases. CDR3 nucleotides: TGCGCCAGCAGTGAGTCGGCAGGGCAAGAGACCCAGTACTTC. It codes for CASSESAGQETQYF.

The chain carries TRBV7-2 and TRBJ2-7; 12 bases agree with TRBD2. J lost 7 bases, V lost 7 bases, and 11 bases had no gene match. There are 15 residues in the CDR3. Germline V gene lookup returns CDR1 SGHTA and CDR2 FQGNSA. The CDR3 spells CASNLSPLAGGEQYF. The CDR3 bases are TGTGCCAGCAACCTTTCCCCCCTAGCGGGAGGGGAGCAGTACTTC. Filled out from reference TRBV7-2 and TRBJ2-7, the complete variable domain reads GAGVSQSPSNKVTEKGKDVELRCDPISGHTALYWYRQSLGQGLEFLIYFQGNSAPDKSGLPSDRFSAERTGGSVSTLTIQRTQQEDSAVYLCASNLSPLAGGEQYFGPGTRLTVT.

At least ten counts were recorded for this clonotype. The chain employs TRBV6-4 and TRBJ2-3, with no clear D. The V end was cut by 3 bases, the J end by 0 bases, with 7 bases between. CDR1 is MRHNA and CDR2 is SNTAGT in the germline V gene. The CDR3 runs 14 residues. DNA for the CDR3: TGTGCCAGCAGTGAGAGAACTAGCACAGATACGCAGTATTTT. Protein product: CASSERTSTDTQYF.

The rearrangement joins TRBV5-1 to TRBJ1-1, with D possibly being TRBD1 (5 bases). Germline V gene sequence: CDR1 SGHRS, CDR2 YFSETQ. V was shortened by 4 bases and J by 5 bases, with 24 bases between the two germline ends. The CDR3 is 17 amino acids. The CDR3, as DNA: TGCGCCAGCAGCCCGAATCCCCCGGGGGGGGTAGGAACTGAAGCTTTCTTT. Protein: CASSPNPPGGVGTEAFF.

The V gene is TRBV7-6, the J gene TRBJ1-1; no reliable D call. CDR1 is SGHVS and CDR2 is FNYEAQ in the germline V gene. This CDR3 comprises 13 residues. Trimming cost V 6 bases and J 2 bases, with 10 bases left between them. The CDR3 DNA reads TGTGCCAGCAGGGCCCGGGGTAACACTGAAGCTTTCTTT. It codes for CASRARGNTEAFF.

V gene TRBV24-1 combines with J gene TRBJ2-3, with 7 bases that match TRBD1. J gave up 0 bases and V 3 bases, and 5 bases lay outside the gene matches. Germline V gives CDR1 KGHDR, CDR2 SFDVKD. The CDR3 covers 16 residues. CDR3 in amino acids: CATSDPGTESTDTQYF. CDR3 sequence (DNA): TGTGCCACCAGTGATCCCGGGACAGAGAGCACAGATACGCAGTATTTT.

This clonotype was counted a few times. This CDR3 is CASSLEGGLPGTEAFF. The DNA for the CDR3 is TGTGCCAGCAGCTTAGAAGGGGGACTACCGGGAACTGAAGCTTTCTTT. This sequence joins TRBV7-9 and TRBJ1-1; D is possibly TRBD1 (6 bases). CDR1 SEHNR and CDR2 FQNEAQ come from the germline V gene (reference sequence). V shed 1 base and J shed 5 bases, with 17 bases lying between them. The CDR3 contains 16 residues.

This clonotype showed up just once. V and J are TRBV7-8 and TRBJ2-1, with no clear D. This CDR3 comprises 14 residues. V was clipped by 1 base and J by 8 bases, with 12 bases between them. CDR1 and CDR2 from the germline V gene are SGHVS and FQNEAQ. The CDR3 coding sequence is TGTGCCAGCAGCTTAGAAAACAGATTGGATGAGCAGTTCTTC. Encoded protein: CASSLENRLDEQFF.

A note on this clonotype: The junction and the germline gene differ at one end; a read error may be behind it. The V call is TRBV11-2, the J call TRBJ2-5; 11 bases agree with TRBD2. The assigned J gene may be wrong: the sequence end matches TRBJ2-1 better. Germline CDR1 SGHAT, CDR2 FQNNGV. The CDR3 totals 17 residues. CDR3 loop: CASSVEASGGFRNEQFF. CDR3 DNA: TGTGCCAGCAGCGTAGAGGCTAGCGGGGGGTTTAGGAATGAGCAGTTCTTC.

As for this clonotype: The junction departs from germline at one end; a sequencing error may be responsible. The CDR3 loop reads CASSGAGGGNEQSF. The CDR3 DNA follows: TGTGCCAGCAGTGGGGCGGGAGGTGGCAATGAGCAGTCCTTC. The chain employs TRBV2 and TRBJ2-1, with TRBD2 matching over 8 bases. The CDR3 loop spans 14 amino acids. The germline V gene has CDR1 SNHLY and CDR2 FYNNEI.

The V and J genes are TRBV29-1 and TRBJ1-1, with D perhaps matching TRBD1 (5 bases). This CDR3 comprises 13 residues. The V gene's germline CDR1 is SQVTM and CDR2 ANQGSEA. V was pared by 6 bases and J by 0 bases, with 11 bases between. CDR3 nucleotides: TGCAGCGTACAAGGGGATTTGAACACTGAAGCTTTCTTT. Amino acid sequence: CSVQGDLNTEAFF.

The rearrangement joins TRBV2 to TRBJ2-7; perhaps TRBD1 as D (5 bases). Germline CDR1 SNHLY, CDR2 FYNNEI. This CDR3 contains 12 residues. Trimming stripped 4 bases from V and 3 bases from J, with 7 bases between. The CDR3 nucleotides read TGTGCCAGCAGTGTGGGGCTCTACGAGCAGTACTTC. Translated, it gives CASSVGLYEQYF.

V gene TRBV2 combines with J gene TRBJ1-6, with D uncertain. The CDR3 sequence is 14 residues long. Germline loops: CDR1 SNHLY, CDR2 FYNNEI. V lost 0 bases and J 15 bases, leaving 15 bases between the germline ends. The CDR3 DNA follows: TGTGCCAGCAGTGAAGCGCTTACGAGGAGCCACCTCCACTTT. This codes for CASSEALTRSHLHF.